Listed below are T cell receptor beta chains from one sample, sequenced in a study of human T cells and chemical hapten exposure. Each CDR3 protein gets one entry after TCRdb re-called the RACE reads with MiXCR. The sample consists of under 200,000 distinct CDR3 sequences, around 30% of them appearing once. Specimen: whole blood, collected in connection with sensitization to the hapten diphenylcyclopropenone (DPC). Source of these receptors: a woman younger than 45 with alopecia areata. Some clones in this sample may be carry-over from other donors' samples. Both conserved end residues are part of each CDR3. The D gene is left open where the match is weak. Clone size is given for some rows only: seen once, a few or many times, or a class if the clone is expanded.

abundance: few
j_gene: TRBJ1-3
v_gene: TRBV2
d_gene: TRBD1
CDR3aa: CASSGTGVASSGNTIYF
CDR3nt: TGTGCCAGCAGTGGGACAGGGGTGGCCTCCTCTGGAAACACCATATATTTT

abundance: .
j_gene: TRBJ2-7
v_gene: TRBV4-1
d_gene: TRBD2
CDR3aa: CASSQVGPGLAYEQYF
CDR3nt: TGCGCCAGCAGCCAAGTAGGCCCCGGACTAGCCTACGAGCAGTACTTC

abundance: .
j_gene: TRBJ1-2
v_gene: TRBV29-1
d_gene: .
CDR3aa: CSVVERTLKYTF
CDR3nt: TGCAGCGTTGTTGAGCGGACCCTTAAGTACACCTTC

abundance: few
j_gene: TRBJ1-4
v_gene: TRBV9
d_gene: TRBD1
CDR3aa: CASSGDREEKLFF
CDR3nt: TGTGCCAGCAGCGGAGACAGGGAGGAAAAACTGTTTTTT

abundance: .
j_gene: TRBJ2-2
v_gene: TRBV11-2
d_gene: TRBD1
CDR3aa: CASGHGQGGRTGELFF
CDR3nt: TGTGCCAGTGGCCATGGACAGGGGGGTCGAACCGGGGAGCTGTTTTTT

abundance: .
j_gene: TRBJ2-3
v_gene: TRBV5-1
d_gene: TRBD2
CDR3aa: CASSVTSGRDTQYF
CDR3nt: TGCGCCAGCAGCGTGACTAGCGGGAGAGATACGCAGTATTTT

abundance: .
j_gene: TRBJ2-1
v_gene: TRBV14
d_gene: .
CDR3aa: CASSHLDGYNEQFF
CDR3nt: TGTGCCAGCAGCCACCTGGACGGATACAATGAGCAGTTCTTC

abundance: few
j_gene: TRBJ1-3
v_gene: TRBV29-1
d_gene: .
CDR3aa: CSVDTGFSGNTIYF
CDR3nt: TGCAGCGTGGATACGGGGTTCTCTGGAAACACCATATATTTT

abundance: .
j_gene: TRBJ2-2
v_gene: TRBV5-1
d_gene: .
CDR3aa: CASSLEGLTGELFF
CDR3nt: TGCGCCAGCAGCTTAGAGGGTTTGACCGGGGAGCTGTTTTTT

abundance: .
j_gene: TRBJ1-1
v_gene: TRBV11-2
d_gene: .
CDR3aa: CASSRRGSDTEAFF
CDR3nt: TGTGCCAGCAGCCGCAGGGGTTCCGACACTGAAGCTTTCTTT

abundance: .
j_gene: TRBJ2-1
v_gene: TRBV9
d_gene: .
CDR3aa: CASSVSSGWMNEQFF
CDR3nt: TGTGCCAGCAGCGTAAGCAGCGGGTGGATGAATGAGCAGTTCTTC

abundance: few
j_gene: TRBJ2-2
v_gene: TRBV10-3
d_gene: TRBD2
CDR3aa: CAGTSANTGELFF
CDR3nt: TGTGCCGGGACTAGCGCGAACACCGGGGAGCTGTTTTTT

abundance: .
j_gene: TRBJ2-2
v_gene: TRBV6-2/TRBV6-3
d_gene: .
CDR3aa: CASSSSAGELFF
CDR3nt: TGTGCCAGCTCGAGCTCGGCCGGGGAGCTGTTTTTT

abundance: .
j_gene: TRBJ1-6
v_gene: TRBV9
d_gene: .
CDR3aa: CASSVAARPTHNSPLHF
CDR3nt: TGTGCCAGCAGCGTCGCTGCTAGACCGACACATAATTCACCCCTCCACTTT

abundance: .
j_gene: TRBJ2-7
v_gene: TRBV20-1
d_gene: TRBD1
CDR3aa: CSARDPRTGATYEQYF
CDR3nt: TGCAGTGCTAGAGACCCGAGGACAGGGGCAACCTACGAGCAGTACTTC

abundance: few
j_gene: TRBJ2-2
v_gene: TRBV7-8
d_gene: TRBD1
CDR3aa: CASSYQLQGAGELFF
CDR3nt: TGTGCCAGCAGCTACCAACTACAGGGGGCCGGGGAGCTGTTTTTT

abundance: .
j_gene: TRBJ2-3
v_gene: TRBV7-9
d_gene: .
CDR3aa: CASSPRFADTQYF
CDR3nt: TGTGCCAGCAGCCCTAGGTTCGCAGATACGCAGTATTTT

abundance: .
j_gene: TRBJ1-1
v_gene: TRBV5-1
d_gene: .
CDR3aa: CASSLGQPTPEAFF
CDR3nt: TGCGCCAGCAGCTTGGGTCAGCCTACCCCTGAAGCTTTCTTT

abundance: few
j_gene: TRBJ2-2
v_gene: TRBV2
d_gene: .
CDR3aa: CASTGEPITGELFF
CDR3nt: TGTGCCAGCACTGGGGAACCCATTACCGGGGAGCTGTTTTTT

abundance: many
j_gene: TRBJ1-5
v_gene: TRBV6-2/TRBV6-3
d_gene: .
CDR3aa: CASSYGQGPNQPQHF
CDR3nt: TGTGCCAGCAGTTACGGGCAGGGCCCCAATCAGCCCCAGCATTTT

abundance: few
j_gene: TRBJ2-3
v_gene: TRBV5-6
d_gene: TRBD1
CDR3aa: CASSRQGGDTQYF
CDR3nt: TGTGCCAGCAGCCGACAGGGTGGAGATACGCAGTATTTT

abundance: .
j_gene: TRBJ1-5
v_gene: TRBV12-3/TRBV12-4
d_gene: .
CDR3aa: CASSLGLRGHRGQPQHF
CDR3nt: TGTGCCAGCAGTCTGGGACTCCGGGGGCATCGAGGACAGCCCCAGCATTTT

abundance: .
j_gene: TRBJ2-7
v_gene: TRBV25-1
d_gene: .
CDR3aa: CASARGGTYEQYF
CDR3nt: TGTGCCAGCGCTCGAGGAGGGACCTACGAGCAGTACTTC

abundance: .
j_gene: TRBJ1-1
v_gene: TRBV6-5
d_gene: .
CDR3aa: CASSDRHTEAFF
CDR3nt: TGTGCCAGCAGTGACAGGCACACTGAAGCTTTCTTT

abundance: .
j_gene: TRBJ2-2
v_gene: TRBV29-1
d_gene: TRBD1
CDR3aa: CSVGVSGQSLTGELFF
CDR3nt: TGCAGCGTTGGGGTATCGGGACAGTCATTAACCGGGGAGCTGTTTTTT

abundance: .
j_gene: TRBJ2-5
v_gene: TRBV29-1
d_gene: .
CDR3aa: CSGGTLQETQYF
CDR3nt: TGCAGCGGGGGGACTTTACAAGAGACCCAGTACTTC

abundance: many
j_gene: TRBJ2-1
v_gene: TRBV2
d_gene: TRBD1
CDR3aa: CASSGQGSTYNEQFF
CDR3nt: TGTGCCAGCAGCGGACAGGGTAGCACCTACAATGAGCAGTTCTTC

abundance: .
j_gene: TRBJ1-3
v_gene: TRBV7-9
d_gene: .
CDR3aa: CASSLSSAGNTIYF
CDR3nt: TGTGCCAGCAGCCTTTCCTCCGCAGGAAACACCATATATTTT

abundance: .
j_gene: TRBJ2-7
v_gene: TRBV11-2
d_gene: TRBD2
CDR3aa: CASSSQGLAGNGQYF
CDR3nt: TGTGCCAGCAGCTCTCAGGGACTAGCGGGGAACGGGCAGTACTTC

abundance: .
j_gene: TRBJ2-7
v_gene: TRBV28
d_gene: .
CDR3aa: CASSSQDVYEQYF
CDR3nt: TGTGCCAGCAGTAGCCAGGACGTCTACGAGCAGTACTTC

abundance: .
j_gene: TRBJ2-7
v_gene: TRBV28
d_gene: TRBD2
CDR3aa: CASSPSKAGPYEQYF
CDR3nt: TGTGCCAGCAGTCCGAGTAAAGCGGGGCCCTACGAGCAGTACTTC

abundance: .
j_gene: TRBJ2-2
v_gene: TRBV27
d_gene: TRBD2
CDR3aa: CASSFSFGLAGGTGELFF
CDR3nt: TGTGCCAGCAGTTTTTCCTTCGGGCTAGCGGGAGGAACCGGGGAGCTGTTTTTT

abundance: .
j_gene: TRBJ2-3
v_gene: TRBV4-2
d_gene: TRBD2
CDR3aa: CASSQDLSGEKTQYF
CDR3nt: TGTGCCAGCAGCCAAGATTTAAGCGGGGAGAAGACGCAGTATTTT

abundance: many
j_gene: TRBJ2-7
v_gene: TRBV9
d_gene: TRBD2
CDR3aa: CASSVSGSWYEQYF
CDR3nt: TGTGCCAGCAGCGTAAGCGGGAGCTGGTACGAGCAGTACTTC

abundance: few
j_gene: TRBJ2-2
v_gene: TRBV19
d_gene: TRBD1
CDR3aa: CASSYSGTGGVRTGELFF
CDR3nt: TGTGCCAGTAGCTATTCCGGGACAGGGGGCGTTCGGACCGGGGAGCTGTTTTTT

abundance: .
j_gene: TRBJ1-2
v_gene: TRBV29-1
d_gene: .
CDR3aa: CSAQGTNYGYTF
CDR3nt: TGCAGCGCCCAGGGGACTAACTATGGCTACACCTTC

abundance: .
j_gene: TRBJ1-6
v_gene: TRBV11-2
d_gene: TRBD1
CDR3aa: CASSPTGENSPLHF
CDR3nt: TGTGCCAGCAGTCCAACAGGGGAAAATTCACCCCTCCACTTT

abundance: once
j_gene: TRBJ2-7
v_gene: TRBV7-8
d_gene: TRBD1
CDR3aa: CASSLALWDSDTYEQYF
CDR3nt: TGTGCCAGCAGCTTAGCGCTCTGGGACAGCGATACCTACGAGCAGTACTTC

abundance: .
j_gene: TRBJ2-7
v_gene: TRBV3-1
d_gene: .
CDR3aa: CASRPGDSYEQYF
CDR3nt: TGTGCCAGCAGGCCAGGGGACTCCTACGAGCAGTACTTC

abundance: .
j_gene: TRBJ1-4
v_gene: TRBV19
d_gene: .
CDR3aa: CASSHREKKLFF
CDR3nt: TGTGCCAGTAGCCACAGGGAAAAGAAACTGTTTTTT

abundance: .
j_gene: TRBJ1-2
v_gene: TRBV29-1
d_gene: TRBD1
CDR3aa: CSALSPRASDRGLYGYTF
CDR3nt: TGCAGCGCCCTATCTCCCAGGGCATCAGACAGGGGTCTATATGGCTACACCTTC

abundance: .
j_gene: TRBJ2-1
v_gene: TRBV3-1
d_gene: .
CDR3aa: CASSQGSGSYNEQFF
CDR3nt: TGTGCCAGCAGCCAAGGGAGCGGAAGTTACAATGAGCAGTTCTTC

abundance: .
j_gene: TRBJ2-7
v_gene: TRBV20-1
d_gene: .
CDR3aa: CSARSGASSYEQYF
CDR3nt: TGCAGTGCTCGTTCGGGTGCTAGCTCCTACGAGCAGTACTTC

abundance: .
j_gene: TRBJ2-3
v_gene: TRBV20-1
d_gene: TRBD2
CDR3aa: CSARGEGLALDTQYF
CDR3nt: TGCAGTGCTAGAGGGGAGGGACTAGCCTTAGATACGCAGTATTTT

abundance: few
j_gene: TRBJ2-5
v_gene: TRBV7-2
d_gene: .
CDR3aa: CASNRPQETQYF
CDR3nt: TGTGCCAGCAACCGCCCCCAAGAGACCCAGTACTTC

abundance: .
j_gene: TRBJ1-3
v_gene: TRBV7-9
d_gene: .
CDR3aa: CASSFWLRGAAGNTIYF
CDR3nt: TGTGCCAGCAGCTTTTGGTTGCGGGGGGCTGCTGGAAACACCATATATTTT

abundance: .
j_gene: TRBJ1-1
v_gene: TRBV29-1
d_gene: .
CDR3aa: CSGVRKYTEAFF
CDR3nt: TGCAGCGGAGTTAGAAAGTACACTGAAGCTTTCTTT